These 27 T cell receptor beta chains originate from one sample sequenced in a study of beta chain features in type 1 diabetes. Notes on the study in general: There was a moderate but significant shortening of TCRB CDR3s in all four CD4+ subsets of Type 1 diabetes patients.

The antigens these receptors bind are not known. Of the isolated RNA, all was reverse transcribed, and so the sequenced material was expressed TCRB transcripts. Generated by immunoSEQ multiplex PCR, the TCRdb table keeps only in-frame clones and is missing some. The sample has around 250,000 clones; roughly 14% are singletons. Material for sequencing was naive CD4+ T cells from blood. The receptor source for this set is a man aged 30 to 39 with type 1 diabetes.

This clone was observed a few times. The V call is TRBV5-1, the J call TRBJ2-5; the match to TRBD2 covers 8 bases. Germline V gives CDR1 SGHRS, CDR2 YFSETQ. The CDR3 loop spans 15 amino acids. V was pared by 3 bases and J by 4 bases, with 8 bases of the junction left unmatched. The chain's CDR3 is CASSWTGLARETQYF. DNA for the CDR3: TGCGCCAGCAGCTGGACCGGACTAGCTCGAGAGACCCAGTACTTC.

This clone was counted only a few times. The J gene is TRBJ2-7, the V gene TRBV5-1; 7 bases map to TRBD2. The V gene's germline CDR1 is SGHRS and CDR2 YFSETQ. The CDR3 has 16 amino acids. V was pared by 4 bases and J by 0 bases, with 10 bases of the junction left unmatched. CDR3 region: CASSPGGRQNSYEQYF. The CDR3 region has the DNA TGCGCCAGCAGCCCGGGAGGCAGGCAGAACTCCTACGAGCAGTACTTC.

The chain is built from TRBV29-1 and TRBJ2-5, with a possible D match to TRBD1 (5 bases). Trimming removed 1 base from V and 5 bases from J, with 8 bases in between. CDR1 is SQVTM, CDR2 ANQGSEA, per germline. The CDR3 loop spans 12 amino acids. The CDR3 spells CSVEVGPETQYF. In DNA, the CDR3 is TGCAGCGTTGAAGTGGGGCCGGAGACCCAGTACTTC. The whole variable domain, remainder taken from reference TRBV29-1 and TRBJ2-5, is SAVISQKPSRDICQRGTSLTIQCQVDSQVTMMFWYRQQPGQSLTLIATANQGSEATYESGFVIDKFPISRPNLTFSTLTVSNMSPEDSSIYLCSVEVGPETQYFGPGTRLLVL.

The CDR3 DNA reads as TGTGCCAGTAGTATGGGGCAGGGGGCGTTTTCTGAAGCTTTCTTT. This translates into CASSMGQGAFSEAFF. This chain links TRBV19 with TRBJ1-1, with 8 nucleotides matching TRBD1. V lost 3 bases to trimming and J lost 6 bases; unmatched junction nucleotides: 9. CDR1 and CDR2 (germline): LNHDA, SQIVND (reference sequence). This CDR3 spans 15 amino acids.

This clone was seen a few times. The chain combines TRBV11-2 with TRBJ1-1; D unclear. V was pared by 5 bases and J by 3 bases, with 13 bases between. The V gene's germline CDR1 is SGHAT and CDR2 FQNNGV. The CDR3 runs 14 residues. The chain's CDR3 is CASSAGYLYTEAFF. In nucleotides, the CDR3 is TGTGCCAGCAGCGCGGGGTATTTGTACACTGAAGCTTTCTTT.

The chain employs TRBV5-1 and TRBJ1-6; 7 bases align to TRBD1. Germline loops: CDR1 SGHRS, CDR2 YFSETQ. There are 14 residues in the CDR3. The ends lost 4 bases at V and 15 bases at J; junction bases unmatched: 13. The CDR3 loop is CASSPPGQSNLLHF. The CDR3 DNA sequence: TGCGCCAGCAGCCCACCGGGACAGAGTAATCTCCTCCACTTT. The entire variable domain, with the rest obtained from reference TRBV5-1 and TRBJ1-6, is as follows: KAGVTQTPRYLIKTRGQQVTLSCSPISGHRSVSWYQQTPGQGLQFLFEYFSETQRNKGNFPGRFSGRQFSNSRSEMNVSTLELGDSALYLCASSPPGQSNLLHFGNGTRLTVT.

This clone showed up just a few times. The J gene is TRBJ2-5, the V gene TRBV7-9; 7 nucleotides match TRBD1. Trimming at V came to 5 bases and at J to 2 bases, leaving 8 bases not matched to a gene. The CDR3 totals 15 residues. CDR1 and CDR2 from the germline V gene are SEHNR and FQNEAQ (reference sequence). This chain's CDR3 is CASSTGTAFQETQYF. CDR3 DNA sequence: TGTGCCAGCAGCACCGGGACAGCGTTTCAAGAGACCCAGTACTTC.

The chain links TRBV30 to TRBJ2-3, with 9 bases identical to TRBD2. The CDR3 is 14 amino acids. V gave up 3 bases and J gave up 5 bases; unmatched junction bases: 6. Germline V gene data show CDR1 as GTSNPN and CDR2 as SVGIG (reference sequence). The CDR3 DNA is TGTGCCTGGAGCGACGGCGGGGGGGGAGATACGCAGTATTTT. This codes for CAWSDGGGGDTQYF.

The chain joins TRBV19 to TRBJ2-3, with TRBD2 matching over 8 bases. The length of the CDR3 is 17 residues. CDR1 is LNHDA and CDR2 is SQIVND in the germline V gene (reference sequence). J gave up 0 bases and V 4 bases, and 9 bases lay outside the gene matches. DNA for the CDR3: TGTGCCAGTAGTACCAACCTAGCGGGCTCTAGCACAGATACGCAGTATTTT. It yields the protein CASSTNLAGSSTDTQYF.

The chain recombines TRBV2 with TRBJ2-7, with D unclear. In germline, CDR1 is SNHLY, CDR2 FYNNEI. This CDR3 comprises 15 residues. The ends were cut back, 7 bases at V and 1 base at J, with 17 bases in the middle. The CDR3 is CASIASPDASYEQYF. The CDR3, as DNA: TGTGCCAGCATAGCCAGCCCCGATGCGTCCTACGAGCAGTACTTC.

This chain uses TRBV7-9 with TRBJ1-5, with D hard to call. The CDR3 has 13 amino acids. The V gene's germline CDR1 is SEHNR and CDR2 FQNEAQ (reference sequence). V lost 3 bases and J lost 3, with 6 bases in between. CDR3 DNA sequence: TGTGCCAGCAGCTTCGGAGACAATCAGCCCCAGCATTTT. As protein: CASSFGDNQPQHF. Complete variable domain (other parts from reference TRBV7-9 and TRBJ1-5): DTGVSQNPRHKITKRGQNVTFRCDPISEHNRLYWYRQTLGQGPEFLTYFQNEAQLEKSRLLSDRFSAERPKGSFSTLEIQRTEQGDSAMYLCASSFGDNQPQHFGDGTRLSIL.

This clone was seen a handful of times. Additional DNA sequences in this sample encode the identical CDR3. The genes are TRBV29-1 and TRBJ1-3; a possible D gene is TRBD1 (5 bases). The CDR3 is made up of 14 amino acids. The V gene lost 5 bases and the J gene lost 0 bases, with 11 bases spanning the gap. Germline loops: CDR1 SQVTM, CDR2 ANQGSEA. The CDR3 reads CSVSQGASGNTIYF. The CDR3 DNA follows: TGCAGCGTTTCCCAGGGCGCCTCTGGAAACACCATATATTTT.

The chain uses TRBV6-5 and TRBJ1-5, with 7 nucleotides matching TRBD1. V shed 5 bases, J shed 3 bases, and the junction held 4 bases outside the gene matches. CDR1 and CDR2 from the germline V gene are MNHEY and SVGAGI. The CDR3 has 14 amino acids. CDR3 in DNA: TGTGCCAGCAGTCGGGACAGTCTCAATCAGCCCCAGCATTTT. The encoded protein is CASSRDSLNQPQHF.

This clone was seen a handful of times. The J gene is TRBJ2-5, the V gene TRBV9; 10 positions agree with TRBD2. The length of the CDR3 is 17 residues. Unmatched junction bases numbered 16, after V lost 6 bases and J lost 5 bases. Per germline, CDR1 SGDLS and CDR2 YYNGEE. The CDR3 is CASTPGLAGAWGETQYF. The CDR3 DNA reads TGTGCCAGCACCCCAGGGCTAGCGGGAGCCTGGGGGGAGACCCAGTACTTC.

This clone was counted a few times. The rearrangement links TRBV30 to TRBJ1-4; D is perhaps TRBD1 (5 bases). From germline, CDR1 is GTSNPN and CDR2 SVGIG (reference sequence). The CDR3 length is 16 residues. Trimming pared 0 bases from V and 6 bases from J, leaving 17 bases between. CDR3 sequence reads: CAWSVPWGRYDEKLFF. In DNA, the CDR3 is TGTGCCTGGAGTGTACCCTGGGGCAGGTACGATGAAAAACTGTTTTTT.

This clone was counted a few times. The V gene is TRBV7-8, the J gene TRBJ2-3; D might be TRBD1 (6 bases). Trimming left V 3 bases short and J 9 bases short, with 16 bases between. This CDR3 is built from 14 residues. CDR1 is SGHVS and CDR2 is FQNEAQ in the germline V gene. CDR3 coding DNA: TGTGCCAGCAGCTTGGGGGCGGCTTCCCTCACGCAGTATTTT. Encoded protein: CASSLGAASLTQYF.

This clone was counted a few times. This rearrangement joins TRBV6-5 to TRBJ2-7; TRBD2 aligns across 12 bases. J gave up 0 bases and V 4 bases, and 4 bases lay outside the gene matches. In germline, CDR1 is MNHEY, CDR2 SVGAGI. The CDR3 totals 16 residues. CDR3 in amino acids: CASSFSSGRGSYEQYF. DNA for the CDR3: TGTGCCAGCAGTTTCTCTAGCGGGAGGGGCTCCTACGAGCAGTACTTC.

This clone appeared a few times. This chain's CDR3 is CAISESTSGYEQYF. CDR3 in DNA: TGTGCCATCAGTGAATCGACTAGCGGCTACGAGCAGTACTTC. The gene calls are TRBV10-3 and TRBJ2-7, with 9 bases matching TRBD2. V lost 3 bases, J lost 3 bases, and 3 bases stayed unmatched. The germline V gene encodes CDR1 ENHRY and CDR2 SYGVKD. This CDR3 contains 14 residues.

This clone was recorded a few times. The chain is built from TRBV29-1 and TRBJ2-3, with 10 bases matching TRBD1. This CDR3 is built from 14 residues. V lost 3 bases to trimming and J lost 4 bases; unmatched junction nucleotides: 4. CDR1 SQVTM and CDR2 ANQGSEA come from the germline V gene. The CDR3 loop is CSVDATGGPDTQYF. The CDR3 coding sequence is TGCAGCGTTGATGCGACAGGGGGCCCAGATACGCAGTATTTT.

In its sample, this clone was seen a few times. In nucleotides, the CDR3 is TGCGCCAGCAGCCAAGATTTTCAGGGAGGGAGCACTGAAGCTTTCTTT. This gives the protein CASSQDFQGGSTEAFF. The chain recombines TRBV4-1 with TRBJ1-1, with D possibly TRBD1 on 5 matching bases. Trimming stripped 0 bases from V and 4 bases from J, with 15 bases between. The germline gives CDR1 MGHRA, CDR2 YSYEKL. The CDR3 spans 16 residues.

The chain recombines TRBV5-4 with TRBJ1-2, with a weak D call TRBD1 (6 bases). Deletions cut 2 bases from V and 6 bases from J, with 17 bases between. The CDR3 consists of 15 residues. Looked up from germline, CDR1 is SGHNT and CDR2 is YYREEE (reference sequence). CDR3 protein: CASSFEPRGVNGYTF. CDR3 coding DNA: TGTGCCAGCAGCTTTGAGCCCAGGGGAGTCAATGGCTACACCTTC.

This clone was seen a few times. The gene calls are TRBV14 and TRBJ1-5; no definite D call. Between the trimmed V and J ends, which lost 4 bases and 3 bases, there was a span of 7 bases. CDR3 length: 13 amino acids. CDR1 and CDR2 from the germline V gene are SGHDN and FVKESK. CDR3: CASSLGPNQPQHF. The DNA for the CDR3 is TGTGCCAGCAGCCTTGGCCCCAATCAGCCCCAGCATTTT.

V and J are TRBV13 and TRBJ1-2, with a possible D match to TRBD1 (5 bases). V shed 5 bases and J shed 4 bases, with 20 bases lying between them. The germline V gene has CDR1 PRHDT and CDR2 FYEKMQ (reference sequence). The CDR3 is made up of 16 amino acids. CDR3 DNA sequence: TGTGCCAGCAGCCAAAAAGGGGCAGAAAATGCCTATGGCTACACCTTC. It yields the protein CASSQKGAENAYGYTF. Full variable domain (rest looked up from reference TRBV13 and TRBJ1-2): AAGVIQSPRHLIKEKRETATLKCYPIPRHDTVYWYQQGPGQDPQFLISFYEKMQSDKGSIPDRFSAQQFSDYHSELNMSSLELGDSALYFCASSQKGAENAYGYTFGSGTRLTVV.

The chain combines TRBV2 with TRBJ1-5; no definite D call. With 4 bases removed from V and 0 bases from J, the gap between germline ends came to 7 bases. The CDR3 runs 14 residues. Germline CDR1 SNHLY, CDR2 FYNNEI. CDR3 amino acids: CASSARYSNQPQHF. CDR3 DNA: TGTGCCAGCAGTGCGCGATATAGCAATCAGCCCCAGCATTTT. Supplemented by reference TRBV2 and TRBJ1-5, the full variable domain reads EPEVTQTPSHQVTQMGQEVILRCVPISNHLYFYWYRQILGQKVEFLVSFYNNEISEKSEIFDDQFSVERPDGSNFTLKIRSTKLEDSAMYFCASSARYSNQPQHFGDGTRLSIL.

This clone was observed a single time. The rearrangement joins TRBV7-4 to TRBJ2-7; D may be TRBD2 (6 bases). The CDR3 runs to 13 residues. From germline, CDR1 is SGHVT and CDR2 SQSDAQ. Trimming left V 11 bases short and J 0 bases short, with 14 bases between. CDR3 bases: TGTGCCCCGGGGAGGTCAAACTCCTACGAGCAGTACTTC. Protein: CAPGRSNSYEQYF.

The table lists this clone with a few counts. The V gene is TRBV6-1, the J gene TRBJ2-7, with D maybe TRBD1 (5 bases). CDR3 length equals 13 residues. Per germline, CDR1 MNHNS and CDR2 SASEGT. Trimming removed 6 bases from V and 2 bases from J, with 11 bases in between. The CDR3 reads CASRNQGAYEQYF. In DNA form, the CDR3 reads TGTGCCAGCAGGAATCAGGGCGCCTACGAGCAGTACTTC.

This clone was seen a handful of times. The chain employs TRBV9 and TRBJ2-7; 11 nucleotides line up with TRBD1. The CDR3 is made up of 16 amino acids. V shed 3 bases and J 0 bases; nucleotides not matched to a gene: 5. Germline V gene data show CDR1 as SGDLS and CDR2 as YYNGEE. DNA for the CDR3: TGTGCCAGCAGCGAGGGGACAGGGGGTGTCTCCTACGAGCAGTACTTC. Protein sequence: CASSEGTGGVSYEQYF.